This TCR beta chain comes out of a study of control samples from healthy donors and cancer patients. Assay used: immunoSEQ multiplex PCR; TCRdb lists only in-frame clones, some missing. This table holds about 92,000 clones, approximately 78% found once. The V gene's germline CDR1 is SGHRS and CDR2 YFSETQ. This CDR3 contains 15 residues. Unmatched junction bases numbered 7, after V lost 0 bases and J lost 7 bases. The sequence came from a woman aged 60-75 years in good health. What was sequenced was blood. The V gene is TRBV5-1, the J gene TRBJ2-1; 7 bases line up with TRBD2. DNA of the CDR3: TGCGCCAGCAGCTTGGAGGCGGGAGTGGAAAATGAGCAGTTCTTC. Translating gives CASSLEAGVENEQFF.